This is a list of T cell receptor beta chains from one sample in a study of OX40 agonist ivuxolimab in advanced cancers. Sequencing was performed with immunoSEQ multiplex PCR; in TCRdb, only in-frame clones are kept and a portion is missing. Found here are around 68,000 clones, about 84% of them singletons; the top ten hold around 0.68%. This material consisted of CD4+ or CD8+ T cells sorted from blood, taken in a trial of the OX40 agonist ivuxolimab. These receptors were obtained from an adult with an advanced solid tumor such as melanoma, head and neck, liver or kidney cancer. Each CDR3 is given with its conserved first and last residue. Each record gives: V gene, J gene, D gene, clone size, CDR3 protein, CDR3 DNA. D genes are given only for firm matches. The size field is filled for only some rows; it gives once, few, many or a size class.

TRBV28	TRBJ2-1	TRBD1	-	CASSLTGQYNEQFF	TGTGCCAGCAGTTTGACAGGGCAATACAATGAGCAGTTCTTC
TRBV21-1	TRBJ1-2	-	-	CASSKGLVRVAYGYTF	TGTGCCAGCAGCAAAGGTCTCGTCCGGGTTGCCTATGGCTACACCTTC
TRBV5-1	TRBJ1-1	-	-	CASSPTWVTEAFF	TGCGCCAGCAGCCCTACTTGGGTCACTGAAGCTTTCTTT
TRBV7-2	TRBJ1-1	TRBD1	-	CASSLRPGGSGNTEAFF	TGTGCCAGCAGCTTAAGGCCAGGGGGCAGTGGGAACACTGAAGCTTTCTTT
TRBV6-1	TRBJ1-2	-	-	CASWIIGLSYGYTF	TGTGCCAGCTGGATTATAGGCCTATCGTACGGCTACACCTTC
TRBV19	TRBJ1-5	TRBD1	-	CASSPTNFGQGVGQTQHF	TGTGCCAGTAGTCCGACAAACTTTGGACAGGGTGTGGGACAGACCCAGCATTTT
TRBV6-6	TRBJ2-5	-	-	CASSYSARETQYF	TGTGCCAGCAGTTACTCGGCCAGAGAGACCCAGTACTTC
TRBV9	TRBJ1-2	-	few	CASSVEPRSNYGYTF	TGTGCCAGCAGCGTAGAGCCCCGGAGTAACTATGGCTACACCTTC
TRBV5-1	TRBJ1-1	-	-	CASSSSAPSTEAFF	TGCGCCAGCAGCTCCTCAGCTCCGAGCACTGAAGCTTTCTTT
TRBV7-9	TRBJ1-2	TRBD1	few	CASSSPDRGDYTF	TGTGCCAGCAGCTCCCCGGACAGGGGAGATTATACCTTC
TRBV6-1	TRBJ2-6	-	-	CASSEADLLLSGANVLTF	TGTGCCAGCAGTGAAGCGGACTTACTACTCTCTGGGGCCAACGTCCTGACTTTC
TRBV19	TRBJ1-2	-	-	CASSRQQTNYGYTF	TGTGCCAGTAGCCGACAACAAACTAACTATGGCTACACCTTC
TRBV27	TRBJ2-2	TRBD2	-	CASSPRGVSTGELFF	TGTGCCAGCAGTCCGCGGGGGGTCTCAACCGGGGAGCTGTTTTTT
TRBV23-1	TRBJ2-7	TRBD1	-	CASHLKKCRGTEQYF	TGCGCCAGCCACTTAAAAAAATGCAGGGGGACCGAGCAGTACTTC
TRBV6-1	TRBJ2-7	TRBD1	-	CASIEGGLAYEQYF	TGTGCCAGCATCGAAGGGGGCCTTGCCTACGAGCAGTACTTC
TRBV27	TRBJ1-6	-	once	CASSLSGTEYNSPLHF	TGTGCCAGCAGTTTATCAGGCACAGAATATAATTCACCCCTCCACTTT
TRBV4-3	TRBJ2-7	-	-	CASSQDLGGDYEQYF	TGCGCCAGCAGCCAAGATCTGGGCGGGGACTACGAGCAGTACTTC
TRBV9	TRBJ2-2	TRBD2	-	CASSVGGTSTGELFF	TGTGCCAGCAGCGTAGGTGGGACTAGCACCGGGGAGCTGTTTTTT
TRBV5-1	TRBJ2-2	-	-	CASSLVVTGGTGELFF	TGCGCCAGCAGCTTGGTAGTGACAGGAGGCACCGGGGAGCTGTTTTTT
TRBV9	TRBJ1-4	TRBD1	-	CASSQGQGSEKLFF	TGTGCCAGCAGCCAGGGACAGGGGAGTGAAAAACTGTTTTTT
TRBV20-1	TRBJ1-1	-	-	CSAVKGTEAFF	TGCAGTGCTGTTAAGGGGACTGAAGCTTTCTTT
TRBV5-8	TRBJ1-1	TRBD1	-	CASSLNRGQAFF	TGTGCCAGCAGCTTGAACAGGGGGCAAGCTTTCTTT